The 9 T cell receptor beta chains in this list originate from one sample, sequenced in a study of blood T cell repertoires in COVID-19. TCRdb keeps only in-frame clones here, not all; method: immunoSEQ multiplex PCR. The sample lists under 200,000 clones, 85% occurring once. Sequencing was done on a sample of peripheral blood. The source is a man in his sixties with COVID-19, enrolled during active disease.

The chain combines TRBV7-6 with TRBJ2-2; D is uncertain. Trimming took 1 base from V and 1 from J, leaving 4 bases between them. From germline, CDR1 is SGHVS and CDR2 FNYEAQ. The CDR3 is 14 residues long. The CDR3 here is CASSLGQNTGELFF. The CDR3 DNA is TGTGCCAGCAGCTTAGGACAGAACACCGGGGAGCTGTTTTTT.

This clone was observed once. The chain is built from TRBV5-4 and TRBJ2-7, with TRBD1 matching 10 bases. Germline CDR1 and CDR2: SGHNT and YYREEE (reference sequence). V shed 3 bases, J shed 3 bases, and the junction held 3 bases outside the gene matches. The CDR3 consists of 14 residues. Written as DNA, the CDR3 is TGTGCCAGCAGCTCCGGGACAGGGGACTACGAGCAGTACTTC. Translating it yields CASSSGTGDYEQYF.

V usage is TRBV30 and J usage is TRBJ1-5; D might be TRBD1 (6 bases). Germline V gives CDR1 GTSNPN, CDR2 SVGIG (reference sequence). Trimming cost V 3 bases and J 7 bases, with 19 bases left between them. This CDR3 has 15 residues. CDR3 in DNA: TGTGCCTGGAGCGGATCGGGGGGGCAGGGACAGCCCCAGCATTTT. It codes for CAWSGSGGQGQPQHF.

Concerning this clone: The same CDR3 arises from other DNA sequences in this sample as well. V is TRBV7-8 and J is TRBJ1-6, with a possible D match to TRBD1 (6 bases). Germline CDR1 is SGHVS and CDR2 is FQNEAQ. Trimming pared 1 base from V and 7 bases from J, leaving 8 bases between. The CDR3 runs to 14 residues. The CDR3 nucleotides read TGTGCCAGCAGCTTAGGCAGGGGCAATTCACCCCTCCACTTT. Protein: CASSLGRGNSPLHF.

The CDR3 DNA sequence: TGTGCCAGCTCACCTCAGGGACAGCAGCCTTATGGCTACACCTTC. The encoded protein is CASSPQGQQPYGYTF. The gene calls are TRBV18 and TRBJ1-2; 7 bases agree with TRBD1. Germline-derived CDR1 and CDR2 are KGHSH and LQKENI. The junction had 9 bases not matched to a gene; V was cut back by 3 bases and J by 5 bases. This CDR3 contains 15 residues.

J is TRBJ2-1 and V is TRBV5-1; 12 bases agree with TRBD2. CDR1 and CDR2 (germline): SGHRS, YFSETQ. J gave up 9 bases and V 3 bases, and 13 bases lay outside the gene matches. The CDR3 has 17 residues. The CDR3 sequence: CASSSLTTSGSSVEQFF. The CDR3 bases are TGCGCCAGCAGCTCCCTCACGACTAGCGGGAGTTCTGTTGAGCAGTTCTTC.

The rearrangement uses TRBV28 and TRBJ2-7, with 8 bases that match TRBD2. CDR1 is MDHEN and CDR2 is SYDVKM in the germline V gene. The junction had 9 bases not matched to a gene; V was cut back by 5 bases and J by 3 bases. This CDR3 has 15 amino acids. The CDR3 coding sequence is TGTGCCAGCAGTCTGATAACCGGGACTAGCTACGAGCAGTACTTC. Amino acids: CASSLITGTSYEQYF.

J is TRBJ1-2 and V is TRBV10-2; TRBD1 might be the D (5 bases). The V gene's germline CDR1 is WSHSY and CDR2 SAAADI. This CDR3 region has 13 residues. Trimming removed 4 bases at V and 6 bases at J, with 12 bases between. The CDR3 here is CASSAGQVNGYTF. In DNA, the CDR3 is TGCGCCAGCAGTGCAGGGCAGGTCAATGGCTACACCTTC.

CDR3 in amino acids: CASSPSETGPYEQYF. The CDR3 nucleotides are TGTGCCAGCAGCCCCTCAGAGACAGGACCCTACGAGCAGTACTTC. This chain uses TRBV6-5 with TRBJ2-7, with D maybe TRBD1 (6 bases). The germline V gene encodes CDR1 MNHEY and CDR2 SVGAGI. V was shortened by 6 bases and J by 2 bases, with 17 bases between the two germline ends. CDR3 length equals 15 residues.